The rows below give T cell receptor beta chains drawn from one sample of a study of patients and donors after allogeneic stem cell transplantation. TCRdb passed the RT-PCR reads through MiXCR, listing each CDR3 protein once. The sample consists of 150,000 to 250,000 distinct CDR3 sequences, 41% of them appearing once. Sequencing input: blood, either unsorted or a sorted T cell fraction (not recorded which). The source is a human donor who was either an allogeneic HSCT recipient or a stem cell or donor lymphocyte infusion donor (not recorded which). It is not recorded whose cells these are; they may come from a transplant donor. Both conserved end residues are part of each CDR3. The D gene is left open where the match is weak. Size is omitted from some rows. Given values are once, few, many or a class for expanded clones.

DNA: TGTGCCAGCAGTTCGCCCCCTAATTCACCCCTCCACTTT; CDR3: CASSSPPNSPLHF; D: .; size: few; V: TRBV27; J: TRBJ1-6
DNA: TGTGCCAGCAGCGTAGGAACAGGGACCCTCTCTGGAAACACCATATATTTT; CDR3: CASSVGTGTLSGNTIYF; D: .; size: few; V: TRBV9; J: TRBJ1-3
DNA: TGTGCCAGCAGAGACAGGGGCGGTCAGCCCCAGCATTTT; CDR3: CASRDRGGQPQHF; D: TRBD1; size: few; V: TRBV27; J: TRBJ1-5
DNA: TGTGCCAGCAGTCATGGACAGAACACGGATGAAGCTTTCTTT; CDR3: CASSHGQNTDEAFF; D: .; size: few; V: TRBV27; J: TRBJ1-1
DNA: TGTGCCTGGAGTGGACAGCTCAATCAGCCCCAGCATTTT; CDR3: CAWSGQLNQPQHF; D: .; size: .; V: TRBV30; J: TRBJ1-5
DNA: TGCGCCAGCAGCCAAGAGGTTGACTCCTACGAGCAGTACTTC; CDR3: CASSQEVDSYEQYF; D: .; size: .; V: TRBV4-3; J: TRBJ2-7
DNA: TGTGCCAGCAGGGAGGGAGGGGCGCTAGCTTTCTTT; CDR3: CASREGGALAFF; D: .; size: .; V: TRBV6-5; J: TRBJ1-1
DNA: TGCGCCAGCAGCCCCCGGTGGGGGAACACTGAAGCTTTCTTT; CDR3: CASSPRWGNTEAFF; D: .; size: .; V: TRBV4-3; J: TRBJ1-1
DNA: TGTGCCAGTAGTGACAGGAGCGAGCAGTACTTC; CDR3: CASSDRSEQYF; D: .; size: few; V: TRBV19; J: TRBJ2-7
DNA: TGTGCCAGCAGCTTGAAGACGAAACACAGGGGGAATGAAAAACTGTTTTTT; CDR3: CASSLKTKHRGNEKLFF; D: TRBD1; size: few; V: TRBV5-6; J: TRBJ1-4
DNA: TGTGCCAGCAGTTTTCGGGGGAGAGATCAGCCCCAGCATTTT; CDR3: CASSFRGRDQPQHF; D: .; size: .; V: TRBV12-3/TRBV12-4; J: TRBJ1-5
DNA: TGTGCCAGCAGTTCCCCCCTAGCGGGAGGGCCCGAGGAGCAGTTCTTC; CDR3: CASSSPLAGGPEEQFF; D: TRBD2; size: .; V: TRBV27; J: TRBJ2-1
DNA: TGTGCCATCAAAGTGGGGTACTATGGCTACACCTTC; CDR3: CAIKVGYYGYTF; D: .; size: few; V: TRBV10-3; J: TRBJ1-2
DNA: TGTGCCAGCAGAGGACTAGTAAACATGGAGACCCAGTACTTC; CDR3: CASRGLVNMETQYF; D: TRBD2; size: few; V: TRBV6-2/TRBV6-3; J: TRBJ2-5
DNA: TGTGCCAGCAGATCTCTCACTGGTTTGAACACTGAAGCTTTCTTT; CDR3: CASRSLTGLNTEAFF; D: .; size: .; V: TRBV11-2; J: TRBJ1-1
DNA: TGTGCCAGCAGCCAGCGTACGGGGTACGAGCAGTACTTC; CDR3: CASSQRTGYEQYF; D: .; size: few; V: TRBV7-9; J: TRBJ2-7
DNA: TGTGCCAGCAGTTACGGGGACAGTCGAAACACCATATATTTT; CDR3: CASSYGDSRNTIYF; D: TRBD1; size: many; V: TRBV6-5; J: TRBJ1-3
DNA: TGTGCCACCAGCATAGGACTAGCGGGGACCGGGGAGCTGTTTTTT; CDR3: CATSIGLAGTGELFF; D: TRBD2; size: .; V: TRBV15; J: TRBJ2-2
DNA: TGCAGTGCTAGGGCGACCTCTGGAAACACCATATATTTT; CDR3: CSARATSGNTIYF; D: .; size: .; V: TRBV20-1; J: TRBJ1-3
DNA: TGTGCCAGTAGTATGGTGAGGACTAGCGGTTGGGAGCAGTTCTTC; CDR3: CASSMVRTSGWEQFF; D: TRBD2; size: .; V: TRBV19; J: TRBJ2-1
DNA: TGTGCCAGCAGCTTTCAGGGCTCCTATGGCTACACCTTC; CDR3: CASSFQGSYGYTF; D: .; size: many; V: TRBV7-9; J: TRBJ1-2
DNA: TGTGCCAGCAGCCGCATCCGGGAGACCCAGTACTTC; CDR3: CASSRIRETQYF; D: .; size: few; V: TRBV7-9; J: TRBJ2-5
DNA: TGTGCCAGCAGCCTATCGGGGTTTAGCAATCAGCCCCAGCATTTT; CDR3: CASSLSGFSNQPQHF; D: .; size: .; V: TRBV7-6; J: TRBJ1-5
DNA: TGTGCCAGCAGCTATAGCGGGACTGGAGAAGGTACGCAGTATTTT; CDR3: CASSYSGTGEGTQYF; D: TRBD2; size: .; V: TRBV7-3; J: TRBJ2-3